This T cell receptor (beta chain) was identified in a study of Ad26.COV2.S vaccination and SARS-CoV-2 variants. Study-wide results and caveats: Reportedly, spike-specific CD8+ and CD4+ T cell responses achieved substantial breadth once vaccination had taken place. Quantification of TCR breadth and depth may have yielded underestimates of total T cell responses.

A note on this clone: The target antigen is unknown.

The assay was immunoSEQ multiplex PCR, and TCRdb's table has in-frame clones only and misses some. The repertoire has about 350,000 clones, about 90% of them found once; the top ten carry 3.9%. V dropped 1 base and J dropped 0; count of bases not matched to a gene: 13. Looked up from germline, CDR1 is LGHDT and CDR2 is YNNKEL (reference sequence). The CDR3 totals 19 residues. Sample: peripheral blood, taken after recovery from COVID-19. The gene calls are TRBV3-1 (or the pseudogene TRBV3-2) and TRBJ1-2; 8 nucleotides match TRBD1. The receptor comes from a human donor who had recovered from COVID-19. The CDR3 coding sequence is TGTGCCAGCAGCCAAGGAAGTCGGGACAGGCCCGTTACTAACTATGGCTACACCTTC. Translating it yields CASSQGSRDRPVTNYGYTF.